The 5 T cell receptor beta chains below were found in one sample sequenced in a study of identical twins. TCRdb re-called the 5' RACE reads with MiXCR, one entry per CDR3 protein. The sample yields some 730,000 distinct CDR3 sequences, roughly 18% seen once. These sequences were also reported in another study, on T cells expressing NK-cell markers.

Sequenced input: PBMCs. These receptors came from a young woman in good health.

The CDR3 nucleotides read TGCGCCAGCTCCCGGTCGGGACAGGGGGAACGGGAGCTGTTTTTT. The encoded protein is CASSRSGQGERELFF. The chain couples TRBV10-1 to TRBJ2-2, with 11 bases that match TRBD1. The CDR3 covers 15 residues. The V gene's germline CDR1 is WNHNN and CDR2 SYGVQD (reference sequence). Unmatched junction bases numbered 11, after V lost 8 bases and J lost 9 bases.

This clonotype was counted only a few times. For the CDR3, the DNA is TGCAGTGCTAGAGATATTTTGGTCGGAGCGAGAAATGAGCAGTTCTTC. Encoded protein: CSARDILVGARNEQFF. The chain uses TRBV20-1 and TRBJ2-1; D call uncertain. V shed 0 bases and J shed 7 bases, with 19 bases lying between them. Germline CDR1 reads DFQATT; CDR2 reads SNEGSKA (reference sequence). This CDR3 region has 16 residues.

V is TRBV5-6 and J is TRBJ2-5; 7 bases line up with TRBD2. The CDR3 loop spans 13 amino acids. Trimming took 7 bases from V and 4 from J; bases not matched to a gene: 7. Per germline, CDR1 SGHDT and CDR2 YYEEEE. The CDR3 nucleotides read TGTGCCAGCGTTTGGACGGGGGGAGAGACCCAGTACTTC. This codes for CASVWTGGETQYF. The entire variable domain, with the rest obtained from reference TRBV5-6 and TRBJ2-5, is as follows: DAGVTQSPTHLIKTRGQQVTLRCSPKSGHDTVSWYQQALGQGPQFIFQYYEEEERQRGNFPDRFSGHQFPNYSSELNVNALLLGDSALYLCASVWTGGETQYFGPGTRLLVL.

CDR3 in amino acids: CSATGPLYNEQFF. Here the CDR3 DNA reads TGCAGTGCTACAGGACCTCTTTACAATGAGCAGTTCTTC. This chain links TRBV20-1 with TRBJ2-1; no clear D gene. V lost 4 bases and J lost 4, with 11 bases in between. The CDR3 spans 13 residues. The germline gives CDR1 DFQATT, CDR2 SNEGSKA (reference sequence).

This clonotype was picked up a small number of times. J is TRBJ1-3 and V is TRBV15; D remains ambiguous. The germline V gene encodes CDR1 LNHNV and CDR2 YYDKDF (reference sequence). There are 14 residues in the CDR3. The ends were cut back, 1 base at V and 4 bases at J, with 8 bases in the middle. The CDR3 spells CATSRVGYGNTIYF. In DNA form, the CDR3 reads TGTGCCACCAGCAGAGTAGGGTACGGAAACACCATATATTTT.